These 18 T cell receptor beta chains came from one sample sequenced in a study of blood T cells in healthy people across ages. PCR was performed a second time for 7 to 11 cycles using a sample-barcoded 5' primer and a J-beta primer mix. TCRdb processed the 5' RACE reads anew with MiXCR; each CDR3 protein has one entry. The sample shows more than 450,000 distinct CDR3 sequences, roughly a quarter of them seen only once. The data also belong to a second study, concerning T cells of mothers and their children.

The specimen was blood. The receptor source for this set is a boy aged 2 to 10 in good health.

V is TRBV7-2 and J is TRBJ2-6; 14 nucleotides align to TRBD2. The CDR3 contains 17 residues. Germline V gene lookup returns CDR1 SGHTA and CDR2 FQGNSA. V lost 6 bases and J lost 2; bases outside the gene matches: 3. Written as DNA, the CDR3 is TGTGCCAGCAGTTGGGGACTAGCGGGAGCTGGGGCCAACGTCCTGACTTTC. This codes for CASSWGLAGAGANVLTF.

To note about this clonotype: One base away lies a much larger clone, so this may be a sequencing read error. J is TRBJ1-2 and V is TRBV7-9; D is ambiguous. Trimming left V 6 bases short and J 2 bases short, with 4 bases between. The CDR3 sequence is 11 residues long. Germline CDR1 and CDR2: SEHNR and FQNEAQ (reference sequence). CDR3 coding DNA: TGTGCCAGCAGTTGGAACTATGGCTACACCTTC. Protein sequence: CASSWNYGYTF.

The chain is built from TRBV9 and TRBJ2-5, with TRBD2 identical over 8 bases. The ends lost 6 bases at V and 2 bases at J; junction bases unmatched: 3. Germline V gene data show CDR1 as SGDLS and CDR2 as YYNGEE. This CDR3 region has 13 residues. The CDR3 loop reads CASKAGEQETQYF. CDR3 nucleotide sequence: TGTGCCAGCAAAGCGGGGGAGCAAGAGACCCAGTACTTC.

V usage is TRBV2 and J usage is TRBJ2-7; maybe TRBD1 (6 bases). CDR3 size: 12 residues. The germline V gene encodes CDR1 SNHLY and CDR2 FYNNEI. V gave up 5 bases and J gave up 4 bases, with 9 bases separating them. CDR3 nucleotides: TGTGCCAGCAGTACGGGACATTACGAGCAGTACTTC. Residues: CASSTGHYEQYF.

The gene calls are TRBV5-6 and TRBJ2-1; D unresolved. Deletions cut 1 base from V and 5 bases from J, with 4 bases between. This CDR3 has 12 amino acids. Germline-derived CDR1 and CDR2 are SGHDT and YYEEEE. As DNA, the CDR3 is TGTGCCAGCAGCTTGATCGACAATGAGCAGTTCTTC. Amino acid sequence: CASSLIDNEQFF.

CDR3 loop: CASSGEREGSQYF. Here the CDR3 DNA reads TGCGCCAGCAGTGGAGAGCGGGAGGGATCGCAGTACTTC. The V call is TRBV10-2, the J call TRBJ2-5; 10 nucleotides agree with TRBD2. This CDR3 is 13 amino acids long. The germline V gene encodes CDR1 WSHSY and CDR2 SAAADI. The V and J ends lost 4 bases and 11 bases, in that order; junction bases with no gene match: 7.

This clonotype was observed a few times. This CDR3 is CASSPDPRANSPLHF. DNA for the CDR3: TGTGCCAGCAGCCCTGACCCACGAGCGAATTCACCCCTCCACTTT. The gene calls are TRBV5-5 and TRBJ1-6; D gene unclear. This CDR3 comprises 15 residues. The ends were cut back, 4 bases at V and 7 bases at J, with 15 bases in the middle. The V gene's germline CDR1 is SGHKS and CDR2 YYEKEE (reference sequence).

Only a few counts were recorded for this clonotype. The V gene is TRBV20-1, the J gene TRBJ2-5; D gene ambiguous. V was pared by 6 bases and J by 0 bases, with 5 bases between. Germline CDR1 is DFQATT and CDR2 is SNEGSKA (reference sequence). CDR3 length equals 11 residues. The CDR3 DNA reads as TGCAGTGCCCAGCACCAAGAGACCCAGTACTTC. Protein product: CSAQHQETQYF.

Turning to this clonotype: At one end the junction does not follow the germline gene, possibly because of a read error. The CDR3 spells CDSSSSETQYF. CDR3 nucleotides: TGTGACAGCAGCTCATCAGAGACCCAGTACTTC. The chain joins TRBV7-6 to TRBJ2-5; D gene unclear. CDR1 is SGHVS, CDR2 FNYEAQ, per germline. The CDR3 spans 11 residues.

There are a few counts of this clonotype. V and J are TRBV10-3 and TRBJ2-3; D not certain. Per the germline V gene, CDR1 is ENHRY and CDR2 is SYGVKD. V was trimmed by 3 bases and J by 0 bases, leaving 1 base between them. CDR3 length equals 12 residues. CDR3 sequence: CAISDSTDTQYF. CDR3 nucleotide sequence: TGTGCCATCAGTGATAGCACAGATACGCAGTATTTT.

The chain is built from TRBV12-3 or TRBV12-4 and TRBJ1-6; the D gene is possibly TRBD1 (5 bases). CDR3 size: 15 residues. Trimming removed 1 base from V and 10 bases from J, with 14 bases in between. CDR3 in DNA: TGTGCCAGCAGTTTAGACCCAGGGTGGGGGTCACCCCTCCACTTT. It is translated as CASSLDPGWGSPLHF.

The table lists this clonotype with many counts. V is TRBV24-1 and J is TRBJ2-5; 7 positions match TRBD2. The germline CDR1 and CDR2 sequences are KGHDR and SFDVKD. Germline trimming cut 4 bases from V and 3 bases from J; bases unmatched to any gene: 7. CDR3 length equals 15 residues. The CDR3 region is CATSDPEGGKETQYF. CDR3 DNA: TGTGCCACCAGTGACCCCGAGGGAGGGAAAGAGACCCAGTACTTC.

The V gene is TRBV15, the J gene TRBJ2-5, with 12 nucleotides matching TRBD2. The better agreement between TRBJ2-1 and the DNA end casts doubt on the J call. The germline V gene has CDR1 LNHNV and CDR2 YYDKDF (reference sequence). This CDR3 spans 15 amino acids. The CDR3 nucleotides are TGTGCCACCAGCAAAAGACTAGCGGGGGACAATGAGCAGTTCTTC. Amino acids: CATSKRLAGDNEQFF.

The chain combines TRBV4-2 with TRBJ1-1; TRBD1 matches 8 bases. In germline, CDR1 is LGHNA, CDR2 YNFKEQ. The CDR3 runs 15 residues. After removal of 5 bases from V and 0 bases from J, the junction contained 5 bases not matched to a gene. The CDR3 nucleotides are TGTGCCAGCAGCGGCCGGGACAGGATGAACACTGAAGCTTTCTTT. Encoded protein: CASSGRDRMNTEAFF.

The chain couples TRBV6-6 to TRBJ1-3; maybe TRBD1 (6 bases). From germline, CDR1 is MNHNY and CDR2 SVGAGI (reference sequence). The V end was cut by 1 base, the J end by 4 bases, with 11 bases between. The CDR3 is 15 residues long. CDR3 in amino acids: CASSYYTGPGNTIYF. Written as DNA, the CDR3 is TGTGCCAGCAGTTACTATACAGGGCCCGGAAACACCATATATTTT.

This clonotype came up a few times. The rearrangement uses TRBV20-1 and TRBJ2-3, with D possibly being TRBD2 (5 bases). Germline CDR1 is DFQATT and CDR2 is SNEGSKA (reference sequence). Trimming pared 6 bases from V and 1 base from J, leaving 14 bases between. The CDR3 totals 14 residues. CDR3 amino acids: CSASFGSGTDTQYF. The CDR3 DNA is TGCAGTGCCTCCTTTGGTAGCGGCACAGATACGCAGTATTTT.

This clonotype showed up just a few times. V and J are TRBV10-2 and TRBJ2-7; D may be TRBD2 (5 bases). The CDR3 is 15 amino acids. CDR1 is WSHSY, CDR2 SAAADI, per germline. Trimming left V 0 bases short and J 5 bases short, with 14 bases between. CDR3: CASSESFSGRHEQYF. The DNA of the CDR3 is TGCGCCAGCAGTGAGTCTTTTTCGGGAAGGCACGAGCAGTACTTC.

This clonotype was seen more than once but under ten times. The V gene is TRBV2, the J gene TRBJ2-2, with 12 bases lining up with TRBD2. Germline lookup yields CDR1 SNHLY and CDR2 FYNNEI. The junction had 9 bases not matched to a gene; V was cut back by 4 bases and J by 3 bases. The CDR3 consists of 18 residues. CDR3 bases: TGTGCCAGCAGTGCCCGACTAGCGGGGGCCTCATACACCGGGGAGCTGTTTTTT. This codes for CASSARLAGASYTGELFF.